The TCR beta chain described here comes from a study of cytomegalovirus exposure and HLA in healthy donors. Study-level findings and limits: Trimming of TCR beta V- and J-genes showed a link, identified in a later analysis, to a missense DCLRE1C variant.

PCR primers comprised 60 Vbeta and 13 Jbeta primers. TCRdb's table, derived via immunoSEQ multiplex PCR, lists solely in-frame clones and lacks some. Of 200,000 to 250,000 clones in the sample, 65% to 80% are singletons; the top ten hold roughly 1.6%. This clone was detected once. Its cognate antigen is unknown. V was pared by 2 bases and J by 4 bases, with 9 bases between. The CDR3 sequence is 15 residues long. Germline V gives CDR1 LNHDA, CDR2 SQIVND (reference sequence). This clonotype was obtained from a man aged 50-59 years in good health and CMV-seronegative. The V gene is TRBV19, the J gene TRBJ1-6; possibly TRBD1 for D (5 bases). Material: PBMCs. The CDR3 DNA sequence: TGTGCCAGTAGTATAACGACAGCGTATAATTCACCCCTCCACTTT. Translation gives CASSITTAYNSPLHF.